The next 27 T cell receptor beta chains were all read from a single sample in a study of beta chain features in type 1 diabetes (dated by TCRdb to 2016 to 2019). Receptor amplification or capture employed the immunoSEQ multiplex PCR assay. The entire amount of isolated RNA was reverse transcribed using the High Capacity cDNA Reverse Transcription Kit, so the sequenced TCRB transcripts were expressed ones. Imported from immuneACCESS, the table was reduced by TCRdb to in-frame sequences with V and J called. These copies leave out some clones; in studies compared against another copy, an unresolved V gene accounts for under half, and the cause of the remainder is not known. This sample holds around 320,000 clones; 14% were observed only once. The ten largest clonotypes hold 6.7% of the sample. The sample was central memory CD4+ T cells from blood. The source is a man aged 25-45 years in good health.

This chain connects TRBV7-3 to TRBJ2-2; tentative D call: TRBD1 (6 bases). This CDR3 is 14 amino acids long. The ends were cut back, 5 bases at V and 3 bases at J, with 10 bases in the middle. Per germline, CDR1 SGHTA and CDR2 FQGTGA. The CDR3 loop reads CASSPPGDTGELFF. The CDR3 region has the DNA TGTGCCAGCAGCCCACCAGGGGACACCGGGGAGCTGTTTTTT.

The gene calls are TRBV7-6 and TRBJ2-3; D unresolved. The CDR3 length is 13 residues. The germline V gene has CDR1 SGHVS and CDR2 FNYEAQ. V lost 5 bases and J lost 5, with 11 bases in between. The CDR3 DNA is TGTGCCAGCAGCGTGCAGGCTCGAGATACGCAGTATTTT. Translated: CASSVQARDTQYF.

The CDR3 here is CASSRTRDRGTDTQYF. CDR3 DNA: TGTGCCAGCAGCCGGACCCGAGACAGGGGCACAGATACGCAGTATTTT. The chain has TRBV7-3 and TRBJ2-3; 7 bases agree with TRBD1. V was pared by 5 bases and J by 1 base, with 9 bases of the junction left unmatched. The germline V gene encodes CDR1 SGHTA and CDR2 FQGTGA. There are 16 residues in the CDR3.

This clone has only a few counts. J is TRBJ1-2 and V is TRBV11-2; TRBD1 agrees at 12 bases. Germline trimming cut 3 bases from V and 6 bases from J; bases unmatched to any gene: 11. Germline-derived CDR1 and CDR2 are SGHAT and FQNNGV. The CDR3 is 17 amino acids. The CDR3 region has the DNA TGTGCCAGCAGCTTTGGGGTGGGGACAGGGGGCTTCCATGGCTACACCTTC. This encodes CASSFGVGTGGFHGYTF. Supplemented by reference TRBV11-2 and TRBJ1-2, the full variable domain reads EAGVAQSPRYKIIEKRQSVAFWCNPISGHATLYWYQQILGQGPKLLIQFQNNGVVDDSQLPKDRFSAERLKGVDSTLKIQPAKLEDSAVYLCASSFGVGTGGFHGYTFGSGTRLTVV.

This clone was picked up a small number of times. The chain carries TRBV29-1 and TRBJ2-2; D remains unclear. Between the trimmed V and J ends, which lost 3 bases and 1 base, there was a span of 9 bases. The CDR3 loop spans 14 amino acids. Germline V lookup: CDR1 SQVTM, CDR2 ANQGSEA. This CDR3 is CSVERSRNTGELFF. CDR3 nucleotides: TGCAGCGTTGAGAGATCACGGAACACCGGGGAGCTGTTTTTT.

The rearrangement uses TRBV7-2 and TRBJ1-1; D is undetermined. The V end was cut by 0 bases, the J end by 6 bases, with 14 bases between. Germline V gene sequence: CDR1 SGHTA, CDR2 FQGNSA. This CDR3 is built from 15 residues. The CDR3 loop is CASSLALTGGAEAFF. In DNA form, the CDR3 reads TGTGCCAGCAGCTTAGCGCTAACGGGCGGCGCTGAAGCTTTCTTT. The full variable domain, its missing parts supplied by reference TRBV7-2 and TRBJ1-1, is GAGVSQSPSNKVTEKGKDVELRCDPISGHTALYWYRQSLGQGLEFLIYFQGNSAPDKSGLPSDRFSAERTGGSVSTLTIQRTQQEDSAVYLCASSLALTGGAEAFFGQGTRLTVV.

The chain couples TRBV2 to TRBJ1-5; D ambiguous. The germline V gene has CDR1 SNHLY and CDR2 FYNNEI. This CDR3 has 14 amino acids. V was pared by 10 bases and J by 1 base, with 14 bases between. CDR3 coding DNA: TGTGCCACCAAGATGGACCGGAGCAATCAGCCCCAGCATTTT. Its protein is CATKMDRSNQPQHF.

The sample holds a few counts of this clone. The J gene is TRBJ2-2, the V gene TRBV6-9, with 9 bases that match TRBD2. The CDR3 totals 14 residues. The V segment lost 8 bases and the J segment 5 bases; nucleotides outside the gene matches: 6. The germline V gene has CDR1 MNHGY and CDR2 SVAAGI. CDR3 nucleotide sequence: TGTGCCAGCTCCAGCGGGAGGTGGACCGGGGAGCTGTTTTTT. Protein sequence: CASSSGRWTGELFF.

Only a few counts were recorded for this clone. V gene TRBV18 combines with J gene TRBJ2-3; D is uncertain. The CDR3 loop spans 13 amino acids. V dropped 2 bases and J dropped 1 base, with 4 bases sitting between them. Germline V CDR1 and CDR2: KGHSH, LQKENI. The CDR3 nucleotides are TGTGCCAGCTCACCAAGCCGCACAGATACGCAGTATTTT. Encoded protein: CASSPSRTDTQYF.

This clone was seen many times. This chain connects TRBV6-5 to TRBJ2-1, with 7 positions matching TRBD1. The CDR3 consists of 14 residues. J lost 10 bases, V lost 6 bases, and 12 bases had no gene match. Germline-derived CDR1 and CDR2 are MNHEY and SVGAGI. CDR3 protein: CASSPAPTGYEQFF. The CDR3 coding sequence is TGTGCCAGCAGCCCCGCACCGACAGGGTACGAGCAGTTCTTC.

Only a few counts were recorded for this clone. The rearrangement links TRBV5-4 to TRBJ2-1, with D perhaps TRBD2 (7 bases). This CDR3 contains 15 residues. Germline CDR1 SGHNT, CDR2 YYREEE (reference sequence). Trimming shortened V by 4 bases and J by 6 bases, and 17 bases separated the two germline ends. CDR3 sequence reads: CASSQDRGAANEQFF. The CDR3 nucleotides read TGTGCCAGCAGCCAGGATCGGGGGGCTGCCAATGAGCAGTTCTTC.

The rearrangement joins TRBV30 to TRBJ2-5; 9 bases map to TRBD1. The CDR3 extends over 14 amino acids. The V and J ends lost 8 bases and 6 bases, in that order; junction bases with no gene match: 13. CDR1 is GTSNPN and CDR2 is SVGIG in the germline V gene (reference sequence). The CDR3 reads CAGRTKTGGKTQYF. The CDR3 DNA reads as TGTGCCGGCCGCACTAAGACAGGGGGAAAGACCCAGTACTTC.

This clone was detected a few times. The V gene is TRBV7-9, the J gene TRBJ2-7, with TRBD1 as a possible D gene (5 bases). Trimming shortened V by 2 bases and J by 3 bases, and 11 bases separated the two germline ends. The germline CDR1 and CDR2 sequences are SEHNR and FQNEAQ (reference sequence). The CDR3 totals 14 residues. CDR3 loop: CASSLQGAYYEQYF. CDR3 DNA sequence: TGTGCCAGCAGCTTACAAGGGGCCTACTACGAGCAGTACTTC.

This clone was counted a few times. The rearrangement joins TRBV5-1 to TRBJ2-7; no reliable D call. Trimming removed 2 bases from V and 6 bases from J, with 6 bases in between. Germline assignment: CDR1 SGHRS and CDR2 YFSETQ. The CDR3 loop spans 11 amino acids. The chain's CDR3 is CASSFDGEQYF. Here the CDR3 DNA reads TGCGCCAGCAGCTTCGATGGCGAGCAGTACTTC.

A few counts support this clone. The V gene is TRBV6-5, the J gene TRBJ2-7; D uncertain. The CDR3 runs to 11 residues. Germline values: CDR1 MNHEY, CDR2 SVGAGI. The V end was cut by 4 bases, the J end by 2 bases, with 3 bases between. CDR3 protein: CASSSPYEQYF. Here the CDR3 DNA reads TGTGCCAGCAGTTCGCCCTACGAGCAGTACTTC.

The CDR3 coding sequence is TGCGCCAACCTCCCATCCCTGACTAGCGGGGTTGAGACCCAGTACTTC. It yields the protein CANLPSLTSGVETQYF. The chain links TRBV5-1 to TRBJ2-5; 11 positions match TRBD2. The V segment lost 9 bases and the J segment 5 bases; nucleotides outside the gene matches: 15. Germline V gives CDR1 SGHRS, CDR2 YFSETQ. This CDR3 contains 16 residues.

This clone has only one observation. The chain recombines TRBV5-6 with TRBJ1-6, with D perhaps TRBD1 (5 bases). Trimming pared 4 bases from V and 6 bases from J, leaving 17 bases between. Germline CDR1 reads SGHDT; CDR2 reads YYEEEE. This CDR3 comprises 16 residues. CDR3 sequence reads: CASSVVRLDTNSPLHF. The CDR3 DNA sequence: TGTGCCAGCAGCGTGGTTCGCCTGGACACTAATTCACCCCTCCACTTT.

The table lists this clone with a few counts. CDR3 sequence reads: CASRPDRVQPQHF. The CDR3 DNA sequence: TGTGCCAGCAGACCGGACAGGGTTCAGCCCCAGCATTTT. This rearrangement joins TRBV6-5 to TRBJ1-5, with TRBD1 matching over 8 bases. From germline, CDR1 is MNHEY and CDR2 SVGAGI. V lost 6 bases and J lost 6; bases outside the gene matches: 4. This CDR3 is 13 amino acids long.

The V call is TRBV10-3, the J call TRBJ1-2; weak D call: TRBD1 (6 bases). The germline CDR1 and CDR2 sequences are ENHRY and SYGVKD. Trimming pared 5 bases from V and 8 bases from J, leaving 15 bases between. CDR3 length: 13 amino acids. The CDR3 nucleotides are TGTGCCATCAGTCCATCGGGGGCACAAGGCTACACCTTC. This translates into CAISPSGAQGYTF.

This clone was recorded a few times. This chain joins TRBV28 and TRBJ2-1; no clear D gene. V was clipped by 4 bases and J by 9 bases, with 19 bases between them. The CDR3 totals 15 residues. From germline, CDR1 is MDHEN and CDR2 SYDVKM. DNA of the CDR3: TGTGCCAGCAGTTCTAGGTTCCGGGTGATTGTTGAGCAGTTCTTC. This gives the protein CASSSRFRVIVEQFF.

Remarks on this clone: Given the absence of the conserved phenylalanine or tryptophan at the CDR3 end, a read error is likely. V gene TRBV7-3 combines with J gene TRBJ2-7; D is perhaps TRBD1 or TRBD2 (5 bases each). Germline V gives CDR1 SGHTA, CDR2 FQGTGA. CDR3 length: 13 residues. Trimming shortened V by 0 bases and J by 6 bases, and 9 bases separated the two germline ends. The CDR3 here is CASSLTPGREQYG. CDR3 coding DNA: TGTGCCAGCAGCTTAACGCCGGGGCGCGAGCAGTACGGC.

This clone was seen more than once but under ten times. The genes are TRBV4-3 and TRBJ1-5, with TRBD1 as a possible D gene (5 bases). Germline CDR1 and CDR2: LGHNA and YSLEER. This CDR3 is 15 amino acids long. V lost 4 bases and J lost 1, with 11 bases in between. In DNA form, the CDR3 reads TGCGCCAGCAGCCCGGCAGGGTGGAGCAATCAGCCCCAGCATTTT. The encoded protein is CASSPAGWSNQPQHF.

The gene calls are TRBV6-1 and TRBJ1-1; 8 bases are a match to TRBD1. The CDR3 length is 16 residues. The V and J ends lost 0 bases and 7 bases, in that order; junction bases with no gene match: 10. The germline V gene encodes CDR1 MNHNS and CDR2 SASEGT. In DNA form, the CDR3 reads TGTGCCAGCAGTGAAGCACACTATTCGGACAGGGATGAAGCTTTCTTT. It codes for CASSEAHYSDRDEAFF.

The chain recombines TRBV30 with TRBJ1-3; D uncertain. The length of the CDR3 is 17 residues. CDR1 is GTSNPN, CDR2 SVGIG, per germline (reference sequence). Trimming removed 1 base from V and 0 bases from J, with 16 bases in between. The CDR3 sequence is CAWSGRDPGHSGNTIYF. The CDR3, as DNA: TGTGCCTGGAGTGGCCGGGATCCTGGTCACTCTGGAAACACCATATATTTT. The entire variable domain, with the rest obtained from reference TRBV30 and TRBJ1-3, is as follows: SQTIHQWPATLVQPVGSPLSLECTVEGTSNPNLYWYRQAAGRGLQLLFYSVGIGQISSEVPQNLSASRPQDRQFILSSKKLLLSDSGFYLCAWSGRDPGHSGNTIYFGEGSWLTVV.

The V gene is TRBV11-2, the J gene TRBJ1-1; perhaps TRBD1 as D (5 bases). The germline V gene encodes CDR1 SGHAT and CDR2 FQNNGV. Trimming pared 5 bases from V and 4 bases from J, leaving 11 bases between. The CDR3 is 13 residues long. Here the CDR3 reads CASSTTVGTEAFF. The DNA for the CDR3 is TGTGCCAGCAGCACGACAGTGGGCACTGAAGCTTTCTTT. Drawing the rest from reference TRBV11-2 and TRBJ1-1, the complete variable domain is EAGVAQSPRYKIIEKRQSVAFWCNPISGHATLYWYQQILGQGPKLLIQFQNNGVVDDSQLPKDRFSAERLKGVDSTLKIQPAKLEDSAVYLCASSTTVGTEAFFGQGTRLTVV.

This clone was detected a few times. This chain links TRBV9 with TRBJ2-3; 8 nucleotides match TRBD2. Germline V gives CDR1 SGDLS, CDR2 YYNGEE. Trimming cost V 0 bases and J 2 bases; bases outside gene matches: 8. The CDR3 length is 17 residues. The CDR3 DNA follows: TGTGCCAGCAGCGTAGTCCGCGGGGGGAAGGACACAGATACGCAGTATTTT. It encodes CASSVVRGGKDTDTQYF.

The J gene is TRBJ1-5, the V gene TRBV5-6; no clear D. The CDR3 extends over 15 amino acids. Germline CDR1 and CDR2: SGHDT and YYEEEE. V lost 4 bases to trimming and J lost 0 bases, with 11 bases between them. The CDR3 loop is CASSPGWGSNQPQHF. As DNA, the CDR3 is TGTGCCAGCAGCCCGGGGTGGGGTAGCAATCAGCCCCAGCATTTT.